These T cell receptor beta chains were read from a single sample in a study of T cell repertoires in cytomegalovirus infection. No antigen is known for these receptors. TCRdb passed the reads through MiXCR, listing each CDR3 protein once. This table holds fewer than 1,000,000 distinct CDR3 sequences, roughly 30% found once. The sample consisted of cultured CD8+ T cells from PBMCs, taken from culture after CMV antigen stimulation. The receptors were gathered from a human donor in good health (CMV status not recorded). Some clones in this sample may be carry-over from other donors' samples. CDR3s include the opening cysteine and the closing phenylalanine or tryptophan. A D gene is named only where the DNA matches it firmly. Only part of the rows carry a size: once, few, many, or a class if the clone is expanded.

clone_size	d_call	v_call	j_call	cdr3_aa	cdr3_nt
NA	NA	TRBV5-1	TRBJ1-1	CASSLAAGEREAFF	TGCGCCAGCAGCTTGGCGGCAGGGGAGCGCGAAGCTTTCTTT
few	NA	TRBV7-6	TRBJ2-5	CASSLGTTHQETQYF	TGTGCCAGCAGCTTAGGAACGACTCATCAAGAGACCCAGTACTTC
few	TRBD1	TRBV12-5	TRBJ2-5	CASGFATTGLDEETQYF	TGTGCTAGTGGTTTTGCTACGACAGGGCTGGATGAAGAGACCCAGTACTTC
few	TRBD2	TRBV20-1	TRBJ2-4	CSARTSGSARAKNIQYF	TGCAGTGCTAGGACTAGCGGGAGTGCTCGGGCCAAAAACATTCAGTACTTC
NA	NA	TRBV12-3/TRBV12-4	TRBJ1-5	CASSFSRGNQPQHF	TGTGCCAGCAGTTTCTCTAGGGGCAATCAGCCCCAGCATTTT
few	NA	TRBV7-6	TRBJ2-5	CASAGGRETQYF	TGTGCCAGCGCTGGGGGAAGAGAGACCCAGTACTTC
few	NA	TRBV5-1	TRBJ2-3	CASSFRDTKGDTQYF	TGCGCCAGCAGCTTTCGGGACACAAAGGGAGATACGCAGTATTTT
many	NA	TRBV7-6	TRBJ2-7	CASSLAQGEVYEQYF	TGTGCCAGCAGCTTAGCGCAAGGGGAGGTCTACGAGCAGTACTTC
many	TRBD2	TRBV7-9	TRBJ2-5	CASSIGTSGGETQYF	TGTGCCAGCAGCATCGGGACTAGCGGGGGTGAGACCCAGTACTTC
many	TRBD2	TRBV6-1	TRBJ2-7	CASSDLLAGGFYEQYF	TGTGCCAGCAGTGACCTACTAGCGGGGGGCTTCTACGAGCAGTACTTC
few	NA	TRBV7-3	TRBJ2-5	CASSLIWGETQYF	TGTGCCAGCAGCTTAATATGGGGAGAGACCCAGTACTTC
NA	TRBD1	TRBV27	TRBJ1-5	CASSPTGLAGQPQHF	TGTGCCAGCAGTCCGACAGGGTTAGCGGGTCAGCCCCAGCATTTT
NA	NA	TRBV6-5	TRBJ2-3	CASSLRNTDTQYF	TGTGCCAGCAGCCTCAGGAACACAGATACGCAGTATTTT
few	NA	TRBV7-3	TRBJ2-1	CASSSGRGGEQFF	TGTGCCAGCAGCTCTGGACGAGGAGGTGAGCAGTTCTTC
few	NA	TRBV6-1	TRBJ2-3	CASTPRRGGATDTQYF	TGTGCCAGCACACCCCGGCGAGGTGGGGCCACAGATACGCAGTATTTT